This entry features one TCR beta chain sequence. Its antigen specificity is not known. No much larger clone exists at a distance of one base, and base qualities are not known. Participants in the prospective study were aged roughly 18 to 89 years, lived in about two dozen United States geographic areas, and enrolled through a virtual design. Cohort assignment in the prospective study relied on participant-reported clinical history from a screening survey and a study questionnaire. Recovered participants in ImmuneRACE Cohort 3 were defined as having two consecutive negative NP/OP PCR tests, clearance from a healthcare professional, or resolution of symptoms. In the prospective study, whole blood, serum and a nasopharyngeal or oropharyngeal swab were collected from each participant by mobile phlebotomists. Participants in the prospective study had the option to provide additional blood draws and questionnaires over a roughly two-month period. Prospective study blood samples were shipped either frozen or at room temperature before DNA extraction.

The record originates from a study of blood T cell repertoires in COVID-19 (dated by TCRdb to the early 2020s). Looking at the study overall: The collaborator samples originated in the United States, Italy and Spain and spanned the acute and convalescent phases of COVID-19. Nearly every sample came with metadata listing a de-identified subject ID, COVID-19 status, age in years and sex. Deeply sampled blood TCRbeta repertoires from subjects exposed to, actively infected with, or recovered from COVID-19 were included in the dataset. A freely available public database, intended as a resource for researchers studying the immune response to SARS-CoV-2, is where the repertoires were released. The prospective study material was composed of cDNA or gDNA derived from T cells, B-cell-depleted T cells, or PBMCs. Samples came from the ongoing ImmuneRACE study (first 160 participants) plus 1,254 subjects from 6 global collaborators. Where available, HLA class I and class II types were obtained from metadata supplied by the sample provider rather than from assay-based typing.

The immunoSEQ Assay, a bias-controlled multiplex PCR, was used to amplify TCRbeta CDR3 regions from genomic DNA. As for the authors' bioinformatics: Nucleated cell counts per sample were estimated from amplification of reference gene primers within the assay. To quantify the absolute abundance of each unique TCRbeta CDR3 rearrangement, sequence reads were collapsed and filtered. For each sample, productive Simpson clonality was calculated as the square root of Simpson's diversity index over productive rearrangements. TCRdb took this table from immuneACCESS and kept in-frame rearrangements with V and J called. Such tables lack part of the clones; where checked against another copy, unresolved V genes explain under half of the gap, and the rest is unexplained. Clone size and V and J calls were adopted from that table, with D and trimming inferred from the DNA. In all, the sample holds approximately 350,000 clones, and 80% to 90% of those were seen once. The ten largest clones add up to approximately 1% of the sample.

The V end gives up 8 bases and the J end 0 bases, leaving 6 bases in the junction not matched to a gene. Based on the germline V gene, the CDR1 and CDR2 sequences are SQVTM and ANQGSEA. From its cysteine to its phenylalanine, the CDR3 spans 13 amino acids. Only the CDR3 DNA is retained, 39 bases long and in frame from the first base. The research as a whole found: The quantity of clinical and demographic metadata differed by source and by participant and was supplied without curation.

Here the chain combines TRBV29-1 and TRBJ2-7; 8 bases in between match TRBD2. What was sequenced was PBMCs or T cells enriched from blood (not recorded which). This sequence originates from a man aged 18 to 29 who had recovered from COVID-19. The bases read TGCAGCCCGGGGGGGGACAACTCCTACGAGCAGTACTTC. This encodes CSPGGDNSYEQYF.